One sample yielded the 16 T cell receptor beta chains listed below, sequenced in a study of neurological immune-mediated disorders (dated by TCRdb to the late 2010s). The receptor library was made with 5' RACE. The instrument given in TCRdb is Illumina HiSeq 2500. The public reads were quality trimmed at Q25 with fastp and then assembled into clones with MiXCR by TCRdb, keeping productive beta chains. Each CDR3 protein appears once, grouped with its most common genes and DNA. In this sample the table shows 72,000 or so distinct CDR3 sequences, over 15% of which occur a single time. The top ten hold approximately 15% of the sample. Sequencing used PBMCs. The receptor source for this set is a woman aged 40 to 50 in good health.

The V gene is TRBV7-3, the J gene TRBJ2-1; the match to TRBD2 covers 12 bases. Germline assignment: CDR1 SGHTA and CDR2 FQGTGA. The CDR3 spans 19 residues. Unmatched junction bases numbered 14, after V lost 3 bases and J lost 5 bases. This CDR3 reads CASSLRLAGAPTPDNEQFF. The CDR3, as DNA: TGTGCCAGCAGCTTGAGACTAGCGGGGGCCCCCACCCCTGACAATGAGCAGTTCTTC.

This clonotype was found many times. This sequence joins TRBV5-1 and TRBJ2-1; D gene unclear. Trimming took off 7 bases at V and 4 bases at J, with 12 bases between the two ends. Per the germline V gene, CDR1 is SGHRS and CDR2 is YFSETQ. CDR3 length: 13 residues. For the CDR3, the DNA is TGCGCCAGCCGCTCGACTTCTTACAATGAGCAGTTCTTC. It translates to CASRSTSYNEQFF.

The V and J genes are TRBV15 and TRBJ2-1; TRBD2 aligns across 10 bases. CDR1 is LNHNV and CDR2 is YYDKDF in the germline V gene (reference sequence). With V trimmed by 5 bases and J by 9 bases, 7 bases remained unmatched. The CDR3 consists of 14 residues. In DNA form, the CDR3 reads TGTGCCACCAGCGTACTAGCGGGACCCAGTGAGCAGTTCTTC. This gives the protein CATSVLAGPSEQFF.

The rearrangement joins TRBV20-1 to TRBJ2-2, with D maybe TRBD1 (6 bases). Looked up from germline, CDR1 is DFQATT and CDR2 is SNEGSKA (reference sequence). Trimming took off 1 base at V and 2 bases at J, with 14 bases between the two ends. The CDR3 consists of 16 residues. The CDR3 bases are TGCAGTGCTAGAGTCAGGGGTATCGGTAACACCGGGGAGCTGTTTTTT. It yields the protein CSARVRGIGNTGELFF.

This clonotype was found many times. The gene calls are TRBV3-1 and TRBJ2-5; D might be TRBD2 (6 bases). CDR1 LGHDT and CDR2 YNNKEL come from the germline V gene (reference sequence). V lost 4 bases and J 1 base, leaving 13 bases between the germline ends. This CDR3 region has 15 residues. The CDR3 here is CASSLRDGGQETQYF. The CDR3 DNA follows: TGTGCCAGCAGCCTCCGAGACGGGGGCCAAGAGACCCAGTACTTC.

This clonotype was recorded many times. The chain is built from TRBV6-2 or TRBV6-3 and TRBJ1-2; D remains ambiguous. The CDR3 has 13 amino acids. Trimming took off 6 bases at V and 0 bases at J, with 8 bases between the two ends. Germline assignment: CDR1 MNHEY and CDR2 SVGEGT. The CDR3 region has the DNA TGTGCCAGCAGCTCCACTACTAACTATGGCTACACCTTC. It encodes CASSSTTNYGYTF.

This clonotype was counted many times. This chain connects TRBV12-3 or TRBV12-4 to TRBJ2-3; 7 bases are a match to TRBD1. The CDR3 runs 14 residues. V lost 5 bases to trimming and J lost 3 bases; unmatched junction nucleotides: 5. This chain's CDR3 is CASSDQTGTDTQYF. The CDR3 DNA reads TGTGCCAGCAGTGATCAGACAGGGACAGATACGCAGTATTTT.

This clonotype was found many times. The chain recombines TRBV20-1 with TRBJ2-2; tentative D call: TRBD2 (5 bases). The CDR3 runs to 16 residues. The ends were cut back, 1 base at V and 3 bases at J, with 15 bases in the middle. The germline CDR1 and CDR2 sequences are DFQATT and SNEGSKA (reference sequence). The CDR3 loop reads CSARGGGARDTGELFF. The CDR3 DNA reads TGCAGTGCTAGAGGCGGAGGAGCACGGGACACCGGGGAGCTGTTTTTT.

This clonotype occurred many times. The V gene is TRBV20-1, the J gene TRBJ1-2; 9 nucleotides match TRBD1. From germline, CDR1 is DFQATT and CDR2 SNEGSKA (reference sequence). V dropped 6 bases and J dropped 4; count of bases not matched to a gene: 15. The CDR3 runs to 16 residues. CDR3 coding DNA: TGCAGTGCCAAAGTGGGGACAGGGATCGAGGGCTATGGCTACACCTTC. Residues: CSAKVGTGIEGYGYTF.

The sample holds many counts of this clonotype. Here the CDR3 reads CATSDSMEYGYTF. The CDR3 DNA sequence: TGTGCCACCAGTGATTCCATGGAGTATGGCTACACCTTC. The gene calls are TRBV24-1 and TRBJ1-2; no reliable D call. Trimming pared 2 bases from V and 5 bases from J, leaving 8 bases between. Germline assignment: CDR1 KGHDR and CDR2 SFDVKD. The CDR3 is made up of 13 amino acids.

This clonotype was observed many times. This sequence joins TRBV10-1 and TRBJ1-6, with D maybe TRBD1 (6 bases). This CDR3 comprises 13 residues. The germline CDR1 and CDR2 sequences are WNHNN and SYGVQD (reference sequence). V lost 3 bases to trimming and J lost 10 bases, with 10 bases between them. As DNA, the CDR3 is TGCGCCAGCAGTGAAAACAGGGAGTCACCCCTCCACTTT. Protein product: CASSENRESPLHF.

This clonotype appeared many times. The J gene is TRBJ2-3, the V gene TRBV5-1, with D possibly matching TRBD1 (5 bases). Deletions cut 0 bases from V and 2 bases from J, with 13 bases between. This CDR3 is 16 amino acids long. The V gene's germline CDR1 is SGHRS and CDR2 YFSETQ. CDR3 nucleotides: TGCGCCAGCAGCTTGGGTACCCAGGGCCCCACAGATACGCAGTATTTT. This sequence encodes CASSLGTQGPTDTQYF.

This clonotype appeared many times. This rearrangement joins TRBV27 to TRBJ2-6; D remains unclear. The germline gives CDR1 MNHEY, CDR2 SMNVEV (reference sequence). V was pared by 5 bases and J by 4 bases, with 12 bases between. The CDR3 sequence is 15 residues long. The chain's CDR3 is CASSPLGKGANVLTF. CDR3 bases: TGTGCCAGCAGTCCACTGGGAAAAGGGGCCAACGTCCTGACTTTC.

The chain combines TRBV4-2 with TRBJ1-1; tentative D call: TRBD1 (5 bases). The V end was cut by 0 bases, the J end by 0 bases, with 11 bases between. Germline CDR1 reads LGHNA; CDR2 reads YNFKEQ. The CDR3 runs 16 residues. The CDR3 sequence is CASSQDQAGLNTEAFF. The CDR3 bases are TGTGCCAGCAGCCAAGATCAGGCAGGGTTGAACACTGAAGCTTTCTTT.

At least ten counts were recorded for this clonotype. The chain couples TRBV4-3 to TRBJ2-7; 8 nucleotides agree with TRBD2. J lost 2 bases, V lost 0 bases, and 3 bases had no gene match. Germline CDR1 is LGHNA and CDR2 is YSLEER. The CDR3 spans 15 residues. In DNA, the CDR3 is TGCGCCAGCAGCCAAGATCGGGGGGGGACCTACGAGCAGTACTTC. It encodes CASSQDRGGTYEQYF.

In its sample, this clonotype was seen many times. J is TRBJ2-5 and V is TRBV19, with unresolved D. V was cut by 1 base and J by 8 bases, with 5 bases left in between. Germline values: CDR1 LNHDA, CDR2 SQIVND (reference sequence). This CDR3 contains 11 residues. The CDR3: CASSIGPTQYF. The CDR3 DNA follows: TGTGCCAGTAGTATAGGGCCCACCCAGTACTTC.